This entry lists 24 T cell receptor beta chains sequenced from one sample in a study of blood T cell repertoires in COVID-19. The repertoire was sequenced with immunoSEQ multiplex PCR; TCRdb's copy has only in-frame clones and lacks some. Among almost 400,000 clones listed, around 92% were seen once. The specimen was PBMCs or T cells enriched from blood (not recorded which). These receptors were taken from a woman under 40 who had recovered from COVID-19.

This chain uses TRBV29-1 with TRBJ1-1; the D gene is possibly TRBD1 (6 bases). This CDR3 is built from 13 residues. Trimming shortened V by 5 bases and J by 7 bases, and 17 bases separated the two germline ends. Germline lookup yields CDR1 SQVTM and CDR2 ANQGSEA. The CDR3 DNA follows: TGCAGCGTTTATCAGGGGCTCCGGGGTGAAGCTTTCTTT. Translated, it gives CSVYQGLRGEAFF. Complete variable domain (other parts from reference TRBV29-1 and TRBJ1-1): SAVISQKPSRDICQRGTSLTIQCQVDSQVTMMFWYRQQPGQSLTLIATANQGSEATYESGFVIDKFPISRPNLTFSTLTVSNMSPEDSSIYLCSVYQGLRGEAFFGQGTRLTVV.

In this sample, this clone turned up once. The chain couples TRBV28 to TRBJ2-7; the D is unclear. Trimming took off 3 bases at V and 3 bases at J, with 9 bases between the two ends. This CDR3 comprises 13 residues. Germline V lookup: CDR1 MDHEN, CDR2 SYDVKM. CDR3 in amino acids: CASSFRVRYEQYF. CDR3 DNA sequence: TGTGCCAGCAGTTTTCGCGTACGCTACGAGCAGTACTTC.

The CDR3 loop reads CASSYKMGNGRGYAPYGYTF. The DNA for the CDR3 is TGCGCCAGCAGCTACAAGATGGGGAATGGCAGGGGGTACGCCCCTTATGGCTACACCTTC. The chain has TRBV4-3 and TRBJ1-2; 7 nucleotides agree with TRBD1. The CDR3 totals 20 residues. Per germline, CDR1 LGHNA and CDR2 YSLEER. V was pared by 5 bases and J by 5 bases, with 26 bases of the junction left unmatched.

The chain uses TRBV28 and TRBJ2-7; D unclear. In germline, CDR1 is MDHEN, CDR2 SYDVKM. CDR3 length: 11 residues. Trimming removed 5 bases at V and 0 bases at J, with 2 bases between. CDR3: CASSRSYEQYF. DNA for the CDR3: TGTGCCAGCAGTCGCTCCTACGAGCAGTACTTC.

V and J are TRBV29-1 and TRBJ2-7; the match to TRBD2 covers 8 bases. V trimming: 3 bases; J trimming: 6 bases; junction bases outside the gene matches: 10. Germline lookup yields CDR1 SQVTM and CDR2 ANQGSEA. CDR3 length: 14 amino acids. The CDR3 loop is CSVEGGLVRGEQYF. CDR3 DNA: TGCAGCGTTGAGGGGGGACTAGTCCGTGGCGAGCAGTACTTC.

This clone has a handful of counts. The chain uses TRBV30 and TRBJ1-1; D gene ambiguous. From germline, CDR1 is GTSNPN and CDR2 SVGIG (reference sequence). This CDR3 is 14 amino acids long. Trimming removed 2 bases from V and 10 bases from J, with 20 bases in between. DNA of the CDR3: TGTGCCTGGAGTTTCGAGGGAGGCCGGTCCGCAGCTTTCTTT. Its protein is CAWSFEGGRSAAFF.

The chain combines TRBV28 with TRBJ2-5; D is perhaps TRBD2 (5 bases). The CDR3 totals 13 residues. Between the trimmed V and J ends, which lost 5 bases and 4 bases, there was a span of 11 bases. Germline CDR1 and CDR2: MDHEN and SYDVKM. This CDR3 reads CASSPPRVETQYF. The CDR3 coding sequence is TGTGCCAGCAGTCCCCCGCGGGTAGAGACCCAGTACTTC. Using reference TRBV28 and TRBJ2-5 for the parts outside the CDR3, the full variable domain is DVKVTQSSRYLVKRTGEKVFLECVQDMDHENMFWYRQDPGLGLRLIYFSYDVKMKEKGDIPEGYSVSREKKERFSLILESASTNQTSMYLCASSPPRVETQYFGPGTRLLVL.

The chain combines TRBV15 with TRBJ1-6; D gene ambiguous. CDR3 length: 15 amino acids. V was trimmed by 0 bases and J by 8 bases, leaving 11 bases between them. CDR1 and CDR2 from the germline V gene are LNHNV and YYDKDF (reference sequence). The CDR3 protein is CATSRDRQVDSPLHF. As DNA, the CDR3 is TGTGCCACCAGCAGAGATCGGCAGGTGGATTCACCCCTCCACTTT.

The J gene is TRBJ2-2, the V gene TRBV29-1; D unclear. V was pared by 4 bases and J by 7 bases, with 10 bases between. Germline CDR1 and CDR2: SQVTM and ANQGSEA. This CDR3 contains 12 residues. CDR3 in DNA: TGCAGCGTTGGGTGGGCGAACGGGGAGCTGTTTTTT. Translating gives CSVGWANGELFF.

This clone was found once. This chain links TRBV4-2 with TRBJ2-4, with D uncertain. CDR1 and CDR2 from the germline V gene are LGHNA and YNFKEQ. V lost 2 bases to trimming and J lost 1 base, with 9 bases between them. CDR3 length: 15 amino acids. The CDR3 is CASSQPETAKNIQYF. The CDR3 DNA follows: TGTGCCAGCAGCCAACCCGAGACTGCCAAAAACATTCAGTACTTC.

The V gene is TRBV24-1, the J gene TRBJ2-1; 8 nucleotides align to TRBD1. V shed 4 bases, J shed 8 bases, and the junction held 12 bases outside the gene matches. The CDR3 runs 16 residues. Germline CDR1 and CDR2: KGHDR and SFDVKD. CDR3 sequence: CATSDYVRGRLDEQFF. CDR3 bases: TGTGCCACCAGTGACTACGTCAGGGGGCGCTTAGATGAGCAGTTCTTC.

The chain is built from TRBV4-3 and TRBJ2-6; D possibly corresponds to TRBD2 (5 bases). Germline CDR1 reads LGHNA; CDR2 reads YSLEER. The CDR3 loop spans 16 amino acids. The V end lost 0 bases, the J end lost 1 base, and 7 bases lay between the germline ends. Here the CDR3 DNA reads TGCGCCAGCAGCCAAGAACCGGGGTCTGGGGCCAACGTCCTGACTTTC. Translation: CASSQEPGSGANVLTF.

This chain links TRBV27 with TRBJ1-5; D remains unclear. The germline V gene has CDR1 MNHEY and CDR2 SMNVEV (reference sequence). The ends were cut back, 6 bases at V and 1 base at J, with 13 bases in the middle. The CDR3 runs 15 residues. The CDR3 DNA reads TGTGCCAGCAGACGGGCGGGCGTGAGCAATCAGCCCCAGCATTTT. The encoded protein is CASRRAGVSNQPQHF.

J is TRBJ1-4 and V is TRBV7-9, with 7 bases aligning to TRBD1. The CDR3 spans 15 residues. Losses at the gene ends were 4 bases for V and 8 bases for J; bases not matched to a gene: 10. Looked up from germline, CDR1 is SEHNR and CDR2 is FQNEAQ (reference sequence). The CDR3 nucleotides read TGTGCCAGCAGCTCAATGACAGGGCGGATGGAAAAACTGTTTTTT. As protein: CASSSMTGRMEKLFF.

The chain couples TRBV5-1 to TRBJ2-7; 8 nucleotides align to TRBD1. Per germline, CDR1 SGHRS and CDR2 YFSETQ. This CDR3 is 15 amino acids long. V gave up 4 bases and J gave up 2 bases; unmatched junction bases: 8. CDR3 nucleotide sequence: TGCGCCAGCAGCGCCGGGACAGGATCAACCTACGAGCAGTACTTC. Encoded protein: CASSAGTGSTYEQYF. The full variable domain, with the rest looked up from reference TRBV5-1 and TRBJ2-7, is KAGVTQTPRYLIKTRGQQVTLSCSPISGHRSVSWYQQTPGQGLQFLFEYFSETQRNKGNFPGRFSGRQFSNSRSEMNVSTLELGDSALYLCASSAGTGSTYEQYFGPGTRLTVT.

V is TRBV5-1 and J is TRBJ1-6; D unresolved. The CDR3 contains 15 residues. Trimming cost V 0 bases and J 7 bases, with 11 bases left between them. Germline values: CDR1 SGHRS, CDR2 YFSETQ. The chain's CDR3 is CASSLAPFQNSPLHF. CDR3 nucleotide sequence: TGCGCCAGCAGCTTGGCCCCGTTTCAGAATTCACCCCTCCACTTT.

J is TRBJ2-2 and V is TRBV11-2; TRBD2 matches at 10 bases. CDR3 length: 15 amino acids. The V gene's germline CDR1 is SGHAT and CDR2 FQNNGV. Trimming cost V 1 base and J 4 bases; bases outside gene matches: 0. The CDR3: CASSLVAGGTGELFF. CDR3 coding DNA: TGTGCCAGCAGCTTAGTAGCGGGGGGCACCGGGGAGCTGTTTTTT.

The V and J genes are TRBV21-1 and TRBJ2-3; the table calls TRBD2, which could not be checked here. TRBV21-1 is a documented pseudogene. The CDR3 consists of 18 residues. In nucleotides, the CDR3 is TGTGCCAGCAGCAATCAAGGGACTAGCGGGAGGGCCTTGGATACGCAGTATTTT. Encoded protein: CASSNQGTSGRALDTQYF.

This chain joins TRBV5-1 and TRBJ1-5, with no clear D. With 3 bases removed from V and 4 bases from J, the gap between germline ends came to 11 bases. The CDR3 spans 14 residues. Germline V gives CDR1 SGHRS, CDR2 YFSETQ. The CDR3 spells CASSWSGPNQPQHF. The DNA for the CDR3 is TGCGCCAGCAGCTGGAGCGGGCCTAATCAGCCCCAGCATTTT.

Only a few counts were recorded for this clone. The chain employs TRBV7-2 and TRBJ1-2; D gene uncertain. Per germline, CDR1 SGHTA and CDR2 FQGNSA. Trimming removed 2 bases from V and 3 bases from J, with 4 bases in between. The CDR3 sequence is 12 residues long. CDR3 DNA sequence: TGTGCCAGCAGCTTATCCGACTATGGCTACACCTTC. Translation: CASSLSDYGYTF.

The genes are TRBV9 and TRBJ1-2; D not resolved. The germline gives CDR1 SGDLS, CDR2 YYNGEE. The CDR3 loop spans 17 amino acids. Trimming took 0 bases from V and 2 from J, leaving 17 bases between them. This CDR3 reads CASSVVPNFSNNYGYTF. CDR3 nucleotide sequence: TGTGCCAGCAGCGTAGTCCCTAATTTTTCAAACAACTATGGCTACACCTTC.

The V call is TRBV7-9, the J call TRBJ1-5; the D is unclear. The CDR3 totals 14 residues. The germline V gene has CDR1 SEHNR and CDR2 FQNEAQ (reference sequence). V lost 1 base and J 5 bases, leaving 9 bases between the germline ends. CDR3 protein: CASSLGGRDQPQHF. The DNA of the CDR3 is TGTGCCAGCAGCTTAGGAGGGAGGGATCAGCCCCAGCATTTT.

This sequence joins TRBV11-2 and TRBJ1-1, with 9 bases lining up with TRBD1. CDR3 length: 17 residues. V trimming: 5 bases; J trimming: 11 bases; junction bases outside the gene matches: 21. The germline V gene has CDR1 SGHAT and CDR2 FQNNGV. The CDR3 loop reads CASSHHPTGQGHKQAFF. CDR3 sequence (DNA): TGTGCCAGCAGCCACCATCCGACGGGACAGGGCCATAAACAGGCTTTCTTT.

The chain combines TRBV10-1 with TRBJ2-2; D perhaps matches TRBD2 (6 bases). The CDR3 spans 14 residues. Germline assignment: CDR1 WNHNN and CDR2 SYGVQD (reference sequence). V lost 8 bases, J lost 3 bases, and 13 bases lay in between. CDR3 bases: TGCGCCAGCGCCCGGGACTTAGACACCGGGGAGCTGTTTTTT. It yields the protein CASARDLDTGELFF.